This passage covers 15 T cell receptor beta chains from one sample sequenced in a study of CD8 T cells in ankylosing spondylitis. Each CDR3 protein is one row after TCRdb ran MiXCR on the 5' RACE reads. The table shows 200,000 to 250,000 distinct CDR3 sequences, with under 12% occurring only once. Sequencing was carried out using blood, either unsorted or a sorted T cell fraction (not recorded which). The source of these receptors is a male donor with ankylosing spondylitis or in good health (not recorded which).

This clonotype appeared many times. This chain links TRBV29-1 with TRBJ1-2; maybe TRBD1 (5 bases). This CDR3 contains 15 residues. Germline V gene lookup returns CDR1 SQVTM and CDR2 ANQGSEA. V lost 0 bases and J 8 bases, leaving 19 bases between the germline ends. The CDR3 DNA sequence: TGCAGCGTTGAAGAAGGGGCCCTGCCTTTAGAGGGCTACACCTTC. It encodes CSVEEGALPLEGYTF.

This clonotype was seen at least ten times. The chain combines TRBV4-1 with TRBJ1-5; D is possibly TRBD1 (6 bases). The V gene's germline CDR1 is MGHRA and CDR2 YSYEKL. Deletions cut 0 bases from V and 2 bases from J, with 17 bases between. The CDR3 covers 18 residues. In DNA, the CDR3 is TGCGCCAGCAGCCAAGAAGGGGGGGCTTTAGTAGGCAATCAGCCCCAGCATTTT. Translated: CASSQEGGALVGNQPQHF.

A remark on this clonotype: Since a much larger clone is just one base distant, this may be a read error. The rearrangement joins TRBV6-2 or TRBV6-3 to TRBJ2-1; D is uncertain. CDR3 length: 15 amino acids. CDR1 and CDR2 (germline): MNHEY, SVGEGT. CDR3 nucleotide sequence: TGTGTCAGCAGTTACGTAGGTTACTCCTACAATGAGCAGTTCTTC. As protein: CVSSYVGYSYNEQFF.

In its sample, this clonotype was seen many times. The chain has TRBV12-3 or TRBV12-4 and TRBJ2-2; possible D gene TRBD1, 5 bases. CDR3 length: 15 amino acids. Trimming pared 4 bases from V and 6 bases from J, leaving 15 bases between. The CDR3 DNA follows: TGTGCCAGCAGTTGGGGCTCCCTGGGCGCCGGGGAGCTGTTTTTT. Translated: CASSWGSLGAGELFF.

V and J are TRBV20-1 and TRBJ1-2; D ambiguous. V was shortened by 5 bases and J by 4 bases, with 14 bases between the two germline ends. The CDR3 totals 13 residues. Germline CDR1 DFQATT, CDR2 SNEGSKA (reference sequence). CDR3 sequence (DNA): TGCAGTGCTCTCGAGGGAGTCGGCTATGGCTACACCTTC. This translates into CSALEGVGYGYTF.

This clonotype has a count of ten or more. V and J are TRBV5-1 and TRBJ2-3; either TRBD1 or TRBD2 may fit D (5 bases each). The CDR3 has 17 amino acids. Looked up from germline, CDR1 is SGHRS and CDR2 is YFSETQ. V was trimmed by 4 bases and J by 5 bases, leaving 23 bases between them. The CDR3, as DNA: TGCGCCAGCAGCCCCCTCACCGGGATCCCGAGGGGAGATACGCAGTATTTT. This codes for CASSPLTGIPRGDTQYF.

This clonotype occurred many times. V and J are TRBV12-3 or TRBV12-4 and TRBJ2-7, with D perhaps matching TRBD1 or TRBD2 (5 bases each). Trimming left V 2 bases short and J 5 bases short, with 13 bases between. This CDR3 spans 14 amino acids. The CDR3 sequence is CASSLRGVNDEQYF. CDR3 DNA sequence: TGTGCCAGCAGTTTACGAGGGGTAAACGACGAGCAGTACTTC.

This clonotype showed up many times. This sequence joins TRBV20-1 and TRBJ2-7; 12 nucleotides line up with TRBD2. CDR3 length: 15 amino acids. The germline V gene encodes CDR1 DFQATT and CDR2 SNEGSKA (reference sequence). V dropped 7 bases and J dropped 0; count of bases not matched to a gene: 7. The CDR3 here is CSVTSGGPSSYEQYF. As DNA, the CDR3 is TGCAGTGTGACTAGCGGGGGTCCTAGCTCCTACGAGCAGTACTTC.

Ten or more counts support this clonotype. The J gene is TRBJ1-1, the V gene TRBV10-3; D is perhaps TRBD1 (5 bases). Germline V CDR1 and CDR2: ENHRY, SYGVKD. The ends were cut back, 3 bases at V and 2 bases at J, with 7 bases in the middle. The CDR3 contains 13 residues. CDR3 amino acids: CAISEQENTEAFF. DNA of the CDR3: TGTGCCATCAGTGAACAGGAAAACACTGAAGCTTTCTTT.

This clonotype was observed many times. The J gene is TRBJ2-7, the V gene TRBV20-1, with D uncertain. This CDR3 spans 15 amino acids. Trimming took 4 bases from V and 3 from J, leaving 19 bases between them. CDR1 DFQATT and CDR2 SNEGSKA come from the germline V gene (reference sequence). In DNA, the CDR3 is TGCAGTGCTACTTTCTTGGATTACCCGATCTACGAGCAGTACTTC. This codes for CSATFLDYPIYEQYF.

This clonotype was seen only once. This may be a read error: a much more frequent sequence differs by one nucleotide. This chain joins TRBV6-5 and TRBJ1-2, with D perhaps matching TRBD1 (5 bases). The CDR3 runs to 13 residues. CDR1 is MNHEY, CDR2 SVGAGI, per germline. CDR3 nucleotide sequence: TGTGCCAACAGTTCTAGGGGCAAAGATGGCTACACCTTC. Encoded protein: CANSSRGKDGYTF.

The table lists this clonotype with many counts. The V call is TRBV6-2 or TRBV6-3, the J call TRBJ2-3; D remains unclear. There are 12 residues in the CDR3. Germline CDR1 reads MNHEY; CDR2 reads SVGEGT. The germline V and J ends were trimmed by 8 bases and 6 bases, with 12 bases remaining between them. CDR3 in amino acids: CASSLSVDTQYF. CDR3 nucleotides: TGTGCCAGCTCACTCTCAGTGGATACGCAGTATTTT.

This clonotype was counted at least ten times. The V call is TRBV30, the J call TRBJ2-2, with D maybe TRBD1 (5 bases). The germline gives CDR1 GTSNPN, CDR2 SVGIG (reference sequence). The V end lost 4 bases, the J end lost 2 bases, and 17 bases lay between the germline ends. The CDR3 spans 16 residues. The CDR3 spells CAWMGFSGINTGELFF. CDR3 DNA sequence: TGTGCCTGGATGGGCTTTTCAGGGATTAACACCGGGGAGCTGTTTTTT.

This clonotype turned up a few times. The chain carries TRBV7-7 and TRBJ2-5, with 7 nucleotides matching TRBD2. The CDR3 is 15 residues long. The V and J ends lost 2 bases and 5 bases, in that order; junction bases with no gene match: 8. Germline loops: CDR1 SSHAT, CDR2 FNYEAQ (reference sequence). The CDR3 reads CASSLFGLGVETQYF. The CDR3 DNA reads TGTGCCAGCAGCTTATTCGGACTAGGGGTGGAGACCCAGTACTTC.

The chain recombines TRBV20-1 with TRBJ2-2, with a tentative D call TRBD1 (5 bases). Trimming cost V 7 bases and J 4 bases, with 19 bases left between them. The germline CDR1 and CDR2 sequences are DFQATT and SNEGSKA (reference sequence). This CDR3 region has 15 residues. CDR3 sequence reads: CSVYAGQGVTGELFF. DNA for the CDR3: TGCAGTGTCTATGCAGGCCAAGGGGTCACCGGGGAGCTGTTTTTT.